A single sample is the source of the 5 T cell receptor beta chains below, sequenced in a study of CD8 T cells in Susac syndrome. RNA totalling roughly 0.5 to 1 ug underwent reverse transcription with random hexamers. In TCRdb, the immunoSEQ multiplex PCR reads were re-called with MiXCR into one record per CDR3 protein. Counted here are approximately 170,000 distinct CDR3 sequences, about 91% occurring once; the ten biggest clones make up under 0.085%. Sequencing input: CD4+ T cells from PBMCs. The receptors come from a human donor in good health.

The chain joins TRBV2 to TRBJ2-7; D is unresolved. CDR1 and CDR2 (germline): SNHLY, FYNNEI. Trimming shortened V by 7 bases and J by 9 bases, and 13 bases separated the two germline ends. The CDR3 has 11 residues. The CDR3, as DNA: TGTGCCAGCACCAAGGCACCGGGGCAGTACTTC. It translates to CASTKAPGQYF.

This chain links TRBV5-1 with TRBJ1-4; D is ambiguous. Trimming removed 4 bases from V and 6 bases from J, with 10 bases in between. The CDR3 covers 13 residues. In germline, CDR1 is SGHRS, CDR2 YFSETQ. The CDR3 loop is CASSPTPDEKLFF. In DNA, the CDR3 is TGCGCCAGCAGCCCAACGCCGGATGAAAAACTGTTTTTT.

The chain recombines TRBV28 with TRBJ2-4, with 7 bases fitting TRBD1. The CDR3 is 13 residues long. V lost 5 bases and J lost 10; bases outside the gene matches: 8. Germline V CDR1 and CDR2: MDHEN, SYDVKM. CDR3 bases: TGTGCCAGCAGTCGCGGACAGGAAGAGATTCAGTACTTC. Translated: CASSRGQEEIQYF.

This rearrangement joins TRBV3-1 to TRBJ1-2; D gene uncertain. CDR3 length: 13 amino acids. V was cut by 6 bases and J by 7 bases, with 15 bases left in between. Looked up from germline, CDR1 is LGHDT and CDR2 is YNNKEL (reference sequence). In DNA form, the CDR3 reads TGTGCCAGCAGGAAGGCCCAGAACAGTGGCTACACCTTC. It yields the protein CASRKAQNSGYTF.

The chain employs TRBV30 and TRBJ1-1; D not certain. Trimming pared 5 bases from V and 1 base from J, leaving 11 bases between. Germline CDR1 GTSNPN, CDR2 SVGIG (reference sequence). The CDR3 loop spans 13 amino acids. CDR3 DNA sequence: TGTGCCTGGGTGCGACGGACGAACACTGAAGCTTTCTTT. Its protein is CAWVRRTNTEAFF.